Presented here are 9 T cell receptor beta chains from one specimen sequenced in a study of cytomegalovirus exposure and HLA in healthy donors. The PCR had 60 Vbeta and 13 Jbeta primers. Produced via immunoSEQ multiplex PCR; TCRdb's table is partial and in-frame only. Of around 70,000 clones in the sample, approximately 75% are singletons; the top ten hold 9% to 14%. The material sequenced was PBMCs. These receptors were taken from a woman aged 40 to 49 in good health and CMV-seropositive.

The chain has TRBV14 and TRBJ1-4; D possibly corresponds to TRBD1 (6 bases). The CDR3 totals 19 residues. V was shortened by 0 bases and J by 0 bases, with 17 bases between the two germline ends. The V gene's germline CDR1 is SGHDN and CDR2 FVKESK. The DNA for the CDR3 is TGTGCCAGCAGCCAAGATAACGTGGGGGGGCATGCAACTAATGAAAAACTGTTTTTT. This translates into CASSQDNVGGHATNEKLFF.

The chain uses TRBV6-5 and TRBJ2-1, with D maybe TRBD1 (6 bases). Germline CDR1 MNHEY, CDR2 SVGAGI. The CDR3 totals 13 residues. V was shortened by 8 bases and J by 5 bases, with 13 bases between the two germline ends. CDR3 in DNA: TGTGCCAGCGGGGGCTGGGCCAACAATGAGCAGTTCTTC. Amino acids: CASGGWANNEQFF.

The V and J genes are TRBV9 and TRBJ1-3; TRBD1 matches at 7 bases. CDR1 and CDR2 (germline): SGDLS, YYNGEE. The V segment lost 3 bases and the J segment 1 base; nucleotides outside the gene matches: 10. The CDR3 loop spans 17 amino acids. The CDR3 region is CASSAWTGWGSGNTIYF. For the CDR3, the DNA is TGTGCCAGCAGCGCCTGGACAGGCTGGGGGTCTGGAAACACCATATATTTT. Together with reference TRBV9 and TRBJ1-3, the CDR3 gives the full variable domain: DSGVTQTPKHLITATGQRVTLRCSPRSGDLSVYWYQQSLDQGLQFLIQYYNGEERAKGNILERFSAQQFPDLHSELNLSSLELGDSALYFCASSAWTGWGSGNTIYFGEGSWLTVV.

This clone is judged medium-sized. The V and J genes are TRBV4-1 and TRBJ1-5, with a weak D call TRBD1 (5 bases). Trimming pared 0 bases from V and 4 bases from J, leaving 10 bases between. CDR3 length: 15 amino acids. Germline CDR1 MGHRA, CDR2 YSYEKL. The CDR3 spells CASSQEGRVNQPQHF. CDR3 DNA: TGCGCCAGCAGCCAAGAGGGCAGGGTGAATCAGCCCCAGCATTTT.

This clone was counted between two and nine times. The rearrangement links TRBV10-3 to TRBJ2-1; a weak D match, TRBD2 (5 bases). Per the germline V gene, CDR1 is ENHRY and CDR2 is SYGVKD. V lost 0 bases and J lost 0, with 12 bases in between. The CDR3 length is 17 residues. CDR3 DNA: TGTGCCATCAGTGAGTCGCATTCTGAGGGCTCCTACAATGAGCAGTTCTTC. As protein: CAISESHSEGSYNEQFF.

The genes are TRBV5-1 and TRBJ1-1; 7 bases are a match to TRBD1. The V and J ends lost 0 bases and 0 bases, in that order; junction bases with no gene match: 2. Per germline, CDR1 SGHRS and CDR2 YFSETQ. This CDR3 has 15 amino acids. This chain's CDR3 is CASSLAQGVNTEAFF. In DNA form, the CDR3 reads TGCGCCAGCAGCTTGGCCCAGGGGGTGAACACTGAAGCTTTCTTT. The full variable domain, rest sourced from reference TRBV5-1 and TRBJ1-1, is KAGVTQTPRYLIKTRGQQVTLSCSPISGHRSVSWYQQTPGQGLQFLFEYFSETQRNKGNFPGRFSGRQFSNSRSEMNVSTLELGDSALYLCASSLAQGVNTEAFFGQGTRLTVV.

The chain employs TRBV9 and TRBJ2-5; 8 nucleotides align to TRBD1. Germline V CDR1 and CDR2: SGDLS, YYNGEE. The CDR3 covers 15 residues. The J segment lost 2 bases and the V segment lost 4 bases, leaving 7 bases of the junction unmatched. In DNA form, the CDR3 reads TGTGCCAGCAGCTTCGGGACAGGACTTCAAGAGACCCAGTACTTC. Translation: CASSFGTGLQETQYF.

This clone was seen just once. The chain employs TRBV6-1 and TRBJ2-5, with TRBD2 identical over 8 bases. Germline lookup yields CDR1 MNHNS and CDR2 SASEGT. The CDR3 covers 14 residues. V was clipped by 2 bases and J by 2 bases; unmatched bases: 1. The CDR3 loop reads CASSEQRGQETQYF. The CDR3 DNA follows: TGTGCCAGCAGTGAACAGCGGGGGCAAGAGACCCAGTACTTC.

The genes are TRBV5-1 and TRBJ1-6, with TRBD1 identical over 7 bases. The CDR3 covers 16 residues. The germline CDR1 and CDR2 sequences are SGHRS and YFSETQ. V lost 0 bases, J lost 6 bases, and 6 bases stayed unmatched. CDR3 sequence (DNA): TGCGCCAGCAGCTTGGCCTCAACAGGGGCTAATTCACCCCTCCACTTT. Its protein is CASSLASTGANSPLHF. Drawing the rest from reference TRBV5-1 and TRBJ1-6, the complete variable domain is KAGVTQTPRYLIKTRGQQVTLSCSPISGHRSVSWYQQTPGQGLQFLFEYFSETQRNKGNFPGRFSGRQFSNSRSEMNVSTLELGDSALYLCASSLASTGANSPLHFGNGTRLTVT.